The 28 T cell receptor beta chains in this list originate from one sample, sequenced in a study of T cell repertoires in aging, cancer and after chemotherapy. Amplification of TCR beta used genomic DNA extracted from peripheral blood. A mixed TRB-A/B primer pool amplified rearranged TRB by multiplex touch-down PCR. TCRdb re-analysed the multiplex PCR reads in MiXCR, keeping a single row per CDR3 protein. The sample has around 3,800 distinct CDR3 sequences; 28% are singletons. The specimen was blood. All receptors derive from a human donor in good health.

CDR3 sequence reads: CASSQVGQASYEQYF. For the CDR3, the DNA is TGTGCCAGCAGCCAAGTTGGGCAGGCCTCCTACGAGCAGTACTTC. The chain is built from TRBV4-2 and TRBJ2-7; D is unclear. Germline V lookup: CDR1 LGHNA, CDR2 YNFKEQ. V lost 1 base and J lost 0, with 10 bases in between. This CDR3 contains 15 residues.

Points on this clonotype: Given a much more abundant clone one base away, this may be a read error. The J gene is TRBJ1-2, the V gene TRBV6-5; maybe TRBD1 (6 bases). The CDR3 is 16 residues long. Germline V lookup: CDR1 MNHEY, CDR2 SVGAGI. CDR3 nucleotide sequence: TGTTCCAGCAGTTACTCCCAGGGGTTAAGGTCGGGTGGCTACACCTTC. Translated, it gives CSSSYSQGLRSGGYTF.

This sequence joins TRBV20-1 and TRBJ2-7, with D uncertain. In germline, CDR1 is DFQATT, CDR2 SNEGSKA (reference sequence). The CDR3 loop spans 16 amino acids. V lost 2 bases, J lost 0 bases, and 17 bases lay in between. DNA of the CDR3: TGCAGTGCTAGAAGTCTGCGGCAGCGAAGCTCCTACGAGCAGTACTTC. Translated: CSARSLRQRSSYEQYF.

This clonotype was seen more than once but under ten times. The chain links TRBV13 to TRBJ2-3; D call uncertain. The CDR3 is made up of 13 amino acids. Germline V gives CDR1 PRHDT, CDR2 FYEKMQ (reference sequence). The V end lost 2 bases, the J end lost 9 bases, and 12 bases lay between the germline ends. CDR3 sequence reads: CASSLKGPGTQYF. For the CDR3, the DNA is TGTGCCAGCAGCTTAAAAGGTCCCGGGACGCAGTATTTT.

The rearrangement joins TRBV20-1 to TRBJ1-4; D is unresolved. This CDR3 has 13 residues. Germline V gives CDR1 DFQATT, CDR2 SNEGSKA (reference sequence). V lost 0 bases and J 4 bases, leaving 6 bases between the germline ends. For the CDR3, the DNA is TGCAGTGCTAGAGATCACAATAATGAAAAACTGTTTTTT. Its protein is CSARDHNNEKLFF.

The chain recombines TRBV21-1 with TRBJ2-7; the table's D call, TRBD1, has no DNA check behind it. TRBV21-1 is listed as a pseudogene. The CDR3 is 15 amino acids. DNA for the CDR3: TGTGCCAGCAGCAAAGGTCTGGGACAGCACTACGAGCAGTACTTC. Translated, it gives CASSKGLGQHYEQYF.

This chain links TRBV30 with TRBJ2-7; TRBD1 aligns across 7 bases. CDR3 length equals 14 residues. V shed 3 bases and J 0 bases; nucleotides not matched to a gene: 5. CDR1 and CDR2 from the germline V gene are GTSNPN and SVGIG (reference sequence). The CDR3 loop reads CAWRLQGSSYEQYF. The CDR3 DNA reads TGTGCCTGGAGATTACAGGGGAGCTCCTACGAGCAGTACTTC.

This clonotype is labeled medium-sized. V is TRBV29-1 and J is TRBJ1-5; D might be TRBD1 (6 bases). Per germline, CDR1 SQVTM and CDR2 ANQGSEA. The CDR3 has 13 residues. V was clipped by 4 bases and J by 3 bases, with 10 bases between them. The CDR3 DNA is TGCAGCGTTGGGGACACCTACAATCAGCCCCAGCATTTT. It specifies CSVGDTYNQPQHF.

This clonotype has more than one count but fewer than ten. The CDR3 region is CASSLVRGARGKLFF. Here the CDR3 DNA reads TGTGCCAGCAGCTTAGTGCGAGGGGCGCGTGGAAAACTGTTTTTT. The rearrangement links TRBV7-9 to TRBJ1-4; TRBD1 is a possible D gene (5 bases). V was shortened by 1 base and J by 10 bases, with 16 bases between the two germline ends. CDR3 length: 15 amino acids. From germline, CDR1 is SEHNR and CDR2 FQNEAQ (reference sequence).

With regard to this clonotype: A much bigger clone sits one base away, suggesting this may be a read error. The CDR3 region is CASTRPGTGLRNEQFF. In nucleotides, the CDR3 is TGTGCCAGCACAAGACCGGGGACAGGGCTGCGGAATGAGCAGTTCTTC. The V call is TRBV27, the J call TRBJ2-1, with TRBD1 matching over 9 bases. CDR1 is MNHEY, CDR2 SMNVEV, per germline (reference sequence). The J segment lost 7 bases and the V segment lost 7 bases, leaving 14 bases of the junction unmatched. The CDR3 length is 16 residues.

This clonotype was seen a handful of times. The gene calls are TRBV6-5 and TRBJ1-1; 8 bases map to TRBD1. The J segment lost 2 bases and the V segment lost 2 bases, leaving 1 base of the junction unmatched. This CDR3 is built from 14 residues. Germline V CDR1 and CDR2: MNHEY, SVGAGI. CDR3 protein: CASSYDRGNTEAFF. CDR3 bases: TGTGCCAGCAGTTACGACAGGGGAAACACTGAAGCTTTCTTT.

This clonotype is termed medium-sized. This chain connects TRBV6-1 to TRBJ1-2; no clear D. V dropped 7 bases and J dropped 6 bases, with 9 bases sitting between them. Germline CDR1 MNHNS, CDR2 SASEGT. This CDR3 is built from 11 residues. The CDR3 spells CASMRADGYTF. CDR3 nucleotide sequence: TGTGCCAGCATGCGAGCTGATGGCTACACCTTC.

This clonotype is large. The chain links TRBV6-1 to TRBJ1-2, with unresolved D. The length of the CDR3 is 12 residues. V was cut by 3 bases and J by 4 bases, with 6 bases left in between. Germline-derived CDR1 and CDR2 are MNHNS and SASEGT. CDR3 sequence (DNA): TGTGCCAGCAGTGAGGATTTCTATGGCTACACCTTC. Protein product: CASSEDFYGYTF.

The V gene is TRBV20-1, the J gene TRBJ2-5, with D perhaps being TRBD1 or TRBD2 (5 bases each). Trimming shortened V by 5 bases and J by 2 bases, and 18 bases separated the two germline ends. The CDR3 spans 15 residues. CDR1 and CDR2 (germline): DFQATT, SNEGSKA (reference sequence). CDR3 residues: CSAYSEGRPQETQYF. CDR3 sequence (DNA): TGCAGTGCTTACAGCGAGGGGCGCCCTCAAGAGACCCAGTACTTC.

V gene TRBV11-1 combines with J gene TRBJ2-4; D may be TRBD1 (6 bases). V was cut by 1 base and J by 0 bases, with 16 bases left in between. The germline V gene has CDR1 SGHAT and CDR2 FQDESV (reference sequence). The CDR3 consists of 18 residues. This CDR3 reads CASSLVPGQLLAKNIQYF. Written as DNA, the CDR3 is TGTGCCAGCAGCTTAGTACCCGGACAGCTTCTAGCCAAAAACATTCAGTACTTC.

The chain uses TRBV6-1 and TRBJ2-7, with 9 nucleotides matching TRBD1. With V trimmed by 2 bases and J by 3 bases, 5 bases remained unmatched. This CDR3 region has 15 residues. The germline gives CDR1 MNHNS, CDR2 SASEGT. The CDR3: CASSELDRGIYEQYF. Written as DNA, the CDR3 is TGTGCCAGCAGTGAACTGGACAGGGGTATCTACGAGCAGTACTTC.

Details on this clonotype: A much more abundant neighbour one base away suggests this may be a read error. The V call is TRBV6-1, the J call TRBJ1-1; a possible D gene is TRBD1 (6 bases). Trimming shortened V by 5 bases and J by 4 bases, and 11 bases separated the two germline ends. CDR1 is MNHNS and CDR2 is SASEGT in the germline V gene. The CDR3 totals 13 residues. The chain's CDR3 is CASSQQGTTEAFF. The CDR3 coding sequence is TGTGCCAGCAGTCAACAGGGAACCACTGAAGCTTTCTTT.

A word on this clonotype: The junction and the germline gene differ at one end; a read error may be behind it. CDR3 sequence: CSARDSGEKGGYNF. The CDR3 nucleotides read TGCAGTGCTAGAGACAGCGGAGAAAAGGGCGGCTACAACTTC. The J gene is TRBJ1-2, the V gene TRBV20-1; D gene uncertain. The CDR3 length is 14 residues. Germline values: CDR1 DFQATT, CDR2 SNEGSKA (reference sequence).

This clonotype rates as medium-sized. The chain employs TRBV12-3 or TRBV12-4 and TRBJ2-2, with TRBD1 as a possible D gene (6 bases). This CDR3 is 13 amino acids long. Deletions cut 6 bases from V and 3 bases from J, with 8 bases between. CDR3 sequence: CASRTGYTGELFF. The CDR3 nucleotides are TGTGCCAGCAGGACAGGTTACACCGGGGAGCTGTTTTTT.

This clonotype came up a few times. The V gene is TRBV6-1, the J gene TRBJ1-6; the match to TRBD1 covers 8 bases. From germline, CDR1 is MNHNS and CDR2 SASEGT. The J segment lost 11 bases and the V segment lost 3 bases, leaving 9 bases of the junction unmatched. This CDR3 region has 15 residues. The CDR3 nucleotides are TGTGCCAGCAGTGATTCCCGACAGGGGTCTACACCCCTCCACTTT. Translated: CASSDSRQGSTPLHF.

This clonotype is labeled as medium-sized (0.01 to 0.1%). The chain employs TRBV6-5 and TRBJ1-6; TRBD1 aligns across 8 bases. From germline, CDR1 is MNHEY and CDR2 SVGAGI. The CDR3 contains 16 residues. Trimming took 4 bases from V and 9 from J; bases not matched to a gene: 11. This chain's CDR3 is CASSSTDREIGSPLHF. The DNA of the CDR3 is TGTGCCAGCAGTTCTACGGACAGGGAGATTGGTTCACCCCTCCACTTT.

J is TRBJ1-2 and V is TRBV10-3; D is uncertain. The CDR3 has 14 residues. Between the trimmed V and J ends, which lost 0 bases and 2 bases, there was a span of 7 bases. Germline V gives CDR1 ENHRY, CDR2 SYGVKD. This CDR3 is CAISESQSNYGYTF. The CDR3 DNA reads TGTGCCATCAGTGAGTCGCAGAGCAACTATGGCTACACCTTC.

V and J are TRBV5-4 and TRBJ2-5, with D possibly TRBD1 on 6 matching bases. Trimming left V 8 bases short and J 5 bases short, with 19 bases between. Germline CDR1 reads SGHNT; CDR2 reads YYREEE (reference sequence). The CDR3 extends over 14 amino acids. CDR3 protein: CASSKQGRSETQYF. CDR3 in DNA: TGTGCCAGTAGCAAACAGGGACGTTCTGAGACCCAGTACTTC.

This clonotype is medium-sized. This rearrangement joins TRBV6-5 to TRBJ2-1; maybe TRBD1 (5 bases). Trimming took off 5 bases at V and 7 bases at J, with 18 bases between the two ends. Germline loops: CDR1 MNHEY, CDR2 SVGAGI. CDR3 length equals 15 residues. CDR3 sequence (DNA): TGTGCCAGCAGTACCCGGGCAGGGTACGGGAATGAGCAGTTCTTC. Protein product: CASSTRAGYGNEQFF.

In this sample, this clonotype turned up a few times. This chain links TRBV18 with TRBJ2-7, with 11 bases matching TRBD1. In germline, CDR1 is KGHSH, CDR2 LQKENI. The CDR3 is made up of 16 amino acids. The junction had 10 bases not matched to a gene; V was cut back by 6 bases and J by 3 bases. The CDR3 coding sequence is TGTGCCAGCTCTCCCCTGTGGGACAGGGGGATCTACGAGCAGTACTTC. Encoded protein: CASSPLWDRGIYEQYF.

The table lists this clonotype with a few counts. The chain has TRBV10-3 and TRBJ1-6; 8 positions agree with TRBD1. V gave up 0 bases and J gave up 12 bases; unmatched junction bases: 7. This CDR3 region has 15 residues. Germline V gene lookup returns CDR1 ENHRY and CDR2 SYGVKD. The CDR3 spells CAISESIGQGGPLHF. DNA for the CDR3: TGTGCCATCAGTGAGTCGATTGGACAGGGCGGACCCCTCCACTTT.

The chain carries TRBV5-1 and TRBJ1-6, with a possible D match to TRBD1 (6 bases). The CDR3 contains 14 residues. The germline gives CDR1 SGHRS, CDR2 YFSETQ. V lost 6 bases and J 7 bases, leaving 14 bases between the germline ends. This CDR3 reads CASTYARGNSPLHF. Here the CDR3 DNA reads TGCGCCAGCACCTACGCCAGGGGAAATTCACCCCTCCACTTT.

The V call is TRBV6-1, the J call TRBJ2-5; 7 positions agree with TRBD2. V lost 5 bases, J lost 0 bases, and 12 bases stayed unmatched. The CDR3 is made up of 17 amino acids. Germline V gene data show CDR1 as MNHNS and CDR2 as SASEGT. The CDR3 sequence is CASSYSGPGGYQETQYF. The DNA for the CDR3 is TGTGCCAGCAGTTACTCGGGTCCCGGGGGGTACCAAGAGACCCAGTACTTC.